These 17 T cell receptor beta chains share one sample of origin, sequenced in a study of Graves' ophthalmopathy and Graves' hyperthyroidism. As the template, RNA transcripts were used to amplify TCR beta CDR3 regions. Investigators did first-round RT-PCR with HTBI primers, then second-round multiplex PCR. TCRdb re-called the multiplex PCR reads through MiXCR, storing one row per CDR3 protein. The sample holds about 660,000 distinct CDR3 sequences, roughly two fifths seen once. Sequenced input: peripheral blood. These TCRs come from an adult man with Graves' ophthalmopathy.

This clonotype was recorded a few times. The V and J genes are TRBV11-2 and TRBJ2-7, with a possible D match to TRBD1 (7 bases). This CDR3 has 16 amino acids. Trimming cost V 2 bases and J 5 bases, with 19 bases left between them. Germline V gene data show CDR1 as SGHAT and CDR2 as FQNNGV. CDR3 nucleotide sequence: TGTGCCAGCAGCTTACGGTCAGGGGGGCGTGGGGACGAGCAGTACTTC. The encoded protein is CASSLRSGGRGDEQYF. Filled out from reference TRBV11-2 and TRBJ2-7, the complete variable domain reads EAGVAQSPRYKIIEKRQSVAFWCNPISGHATLYWYQQILGQGPKLLIQFQNNGVVDDSQLPKDRFSAERLKGVDSTLKIQPAKLEDSAVYLCASSLRSGGRGDEQYFGPGTRLTVT.

This clonotype was observed a single time. The chain uses TRBV19 and TRBJ1-2; no clear D gene. From germline, CDR1 is LNHDA and CDR2 SQIVND (reference sequence). V shed 10 bases and J shed 5 bases, with 20 bases lying between them. This CDR3 contains 14 residues. The CDR3 DNA follows: TGTGCCACCTCCTCCCAATCCGGGTCTTATGGCTACACCTTC. Translating gives CATSSQSGSYGYTF.

The rearrangement links TRBV9 to TRBJ2-7, with 7 bases identical to TRBD1. The germline V gene encodes CDR1 SGDLS and CDR2 YYNGEE. Unmatched junction bases numbered 4, after V lost 3 bases and J lost 4 bases. CDR3 length: 13 residues. In DNA, the CDR3 is TGTGCCAGCAGCGAACAGGGGAGATACGAGCAGTACTTC. Encoded protein: CASSEQGRYEQYF. Supplemented by reference TRBV9 and TRBJ2-7, the full variable domain reads DSGVTQTPKHLITATGQRVTLRCSPRSGDLSVYWYQQSLDQGLQFLIQYYNGEERAKGNILERFSAQQFPDLHSELNLSSLELGDSALYFCASSEQGRYEQYFGPGTRLTVT.

V gene TRBV29-1 combines with J gene TRBJ2-2; 9 bases agree with TRBD2. V was pared by 6 bases and J by 4 bases, with 6 bases of the junction left unmatched. Germline V gene sequence: CDR1 SQVTM, CDR2 ANQGSEA. CDR3 size: 14 residues. CDR3 sequence: CSVRGSGSTGELFF. Here the CDR3 DNA reads TGCAGCGTCCGAGGTAGCGGGAGCACCGGGGAGCTGTTTTTT.

The chain has TRBV20-1 and TRBJ2-7; 9 bases are a match to TRBD1. The CDR3 spans 15 residues. The trim removed 5 bases at V and 0 bases at J, leaving 8 bases unmatched. Looked up from germline, CDR1 is DFQATT and CDR2 is SNEGSKA (reference sequence). The CDR3 is CSAQNPTGGSYEQYF. CDR3 coding DNA: TGCAGTGCTCAGAACCCGACAGGGGGCTCCTACGAGCAGTACTTC.

The chain joins TRBV10-1 to TRBJ2-6, with a weak D call TRBD2 (6 bases). The V and J ends lost 10 bases and 0 bases respectively, with 19 bases between them. This CDR3 comprises 17 residues. The germline CDR1 and CDR2 sequences are WNHNN and SYGVQD (reference sequence). As DNA, the CDR3 is TGCGCCACCGATGGCGGGGACCCAACCTCTGGGGCCAACGTCCTGACTTTC. Translating it yields CATDGGDPTSGANVLTF.

The chain employs TRBV25-1 and TRBJ1-2, with unresolved D. Germline CDR1 and CDR2: MGHDK and SYGVNS. The CDR3 is 16 amino acids. The V and J ends lost 0 bases and 1 base respectively, with 12 bases between them. The CDR3 spells CASSEYGPWVNYGYTF. For the CDR3, the DNA is TGTGCCAGCAGTGAATACGGGCCATGGGTTAACTATGGCTACACCTTC.

This clonotype was recorded at least ten times. V usage is TRBV11-3 and J usage is TRBJ2-6, with no clear D. V shed 4 bases and J shed 2 bases, with 6 bases lying between them. Germline values: CDR1 SGHNT, CDR2 YENEEA. The CDR3 extends over 14 amino acids. The DNA of the CDR3 is TGTGCCAGCAGCTCCGCAGCTGGGGCCAACGTCCTGACTTTC. It specifies CASSSAAGANVLTF.

The table lists this clonotype with a count of one. The missing conserved phenylalanine or tryptophan at the end of this CDR3 makes a read error likely. In nucleotides, the CDR3 is TGTGCCATCAGAGCGGACAGGGAGCAGTACCTC. Translated, it gives CAIRADREQYL. This chain connects TRBV10-3 to TRBJ2-7, with 7 bases lining up with TRBD1. Germline V lookup: CDR1 ENHRY, CDR2 SYGVKD. The CDR3 spans 11 residues. V lost 6 bases, J lost 7 bases, and 3 bases stayed unmatched.

The V call is TRBV15, the J call TRBJ1-6; D unclear. This CDR3 has 13 amino acids. Germline V lookup: CDR1 LNHNV, CDR2 YYDKDF (reference sequence). V was shortened by 3 bases and J by 7 bases, with 7 bases between the two germline ends. The CDR3 reads CATSSQGNSPLHF. The CDR3 nucleotides are TGTGCCACCAGCAGCCAAGGAAATTCACCCCTCCACTTT.

The chain has TRBV6-6 and TRBJ2-7, with D perhaps given as TRBD1 or TRBD2 (5 bases each). Trimming stripped 2 bases from V and 3 bases from J, with 17 bases between. The CDR3 consists of 16 residues. Germline-derived CDR1 and CDR2 are MNHNY and SVGAGI (reference sequence). The CDR3 here is CASSYPNRIGSYEQYF. CDR3 sequence (DNA): TGTGCCAGCAGTTACCCGAACAGGATAGGGAGCTACGAGCAGTACTTC.

The V and J genes are TRBV25-1 and TRBJ1-6; D may be TRBD1 (5 bases). The CDR3 loop spans 13 amino acids. Deletions cut 11 bases from V and 7 bases from J, with 15 bases between. Germline assignment: CDR1 MGHDK and CDR2 SYGVNS. For the CDR3, the DNA is TGTGCCTGGATGGGGCAGGTCAATTCACCCCTCCACTTT. Translation: CAWMGQVNSPLHF.

The chain links TRBV12-3 or TRBV12-4 to TRBJ2-2; 10 bases map to TRBD2. This CDR3 spans 14 amino acids. After removal of 8 bases from V and 7 bases from J, the junction contained 7 bases not matched to a gene. CDR3 DNA: TGTGCCAGCTCGACTAGCGGGTCGGTCGGGGAGCTGTTTTTT. Translating gives CASSTSGSVGELFF.

This clonotype has a handful of counts. V gene TRBV30 combines with J gene TRBJ2-5, with TRBD2 matching over 15 bases. Germline CDR1 is GTSNPN and CDR2 is SVGIG (reference sequence). This CDR3 spans 18 amino acids. Trimming took 5 bases from V and 2 from J; bases not matched to a gene: 12. This CDR3 is CAWWRKGLAGGPQETQYF. CDR3 in DNA: TGTGCCTGGTGGCGGAAGGGACTAGCGGGAGGCCCTCAAGAGACCCAGTACTTC.

This clonotype was detected many times. The chain uses TRBV2 and TRBJ2-5, with no clear D. Trimming cost V 4 bases and J 4 bases, with 7 bases left between them. Germline V gives CDR1 SNHLY, CDR2 FYNNEI. CDR3 length equals 12 residues. The CDR3 region has the DNA TGTGCCAGCAGTGGTACGAGAGAGACCCAGTACTTC. This gives the protein CASSGTRETQYF. Combining the CDR3 with reference TRBV2 and TRBJ2-5 gives the whole variable domain EPEVTQTPSHQVTQMGQEVILRCVPISNHLYFYWYRQILGQKVEFLVSFYNNEISEKSEIFDDQFSVERPDGSNFTLKIRSTKLEDSAMYFCASSGTRETQYFGPGTRLLVL.

On this clonotype: Possible read error: a much larger clone is one base away. The chain couples TRBV7-9 to TRBJ1-4, with TRBD1 as a possible D gene (5 bases). The CDR3 sequence is 13 residues long. V lost 9 bases and J 9 bases, leaving 17 bases between the germline ends. The germline V gene has CDR1 SEHNR and CDR2 FQNEAQ (reference sequence). Here the CDR3 reads CASGPRVPKKLFF. As DNA, the CDR3 is TGTGCCAGTGGTCCCAGGGTCCCCAAAAAACTGTTTTTT.

Regarding this clonotype: One junction end disagrees with the germline gene, perhaps due to a read error. V usage is TRBV19 and J usage is TRBJ1-1; TRBD1 matches 8 bases. CDR1 and CDR2 from the germline V gene are LNHDA and SQIVND (reference sequence). CDR3 length: 13 residues. The CDR3 bases are TGTGCCGGTAGCACGGACAGGGACACTGAAGCTTTCTTT. Translating gives CAGSTDRDTEAFF.